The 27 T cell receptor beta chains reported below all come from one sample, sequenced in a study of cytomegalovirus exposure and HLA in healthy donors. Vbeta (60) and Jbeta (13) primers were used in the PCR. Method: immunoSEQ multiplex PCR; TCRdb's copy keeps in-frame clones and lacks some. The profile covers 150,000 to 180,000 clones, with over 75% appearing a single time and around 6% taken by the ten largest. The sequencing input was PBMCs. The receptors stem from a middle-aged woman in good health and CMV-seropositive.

CDR3 DNA sequence: TGTGCCTGGAGTGTACTCGACAGGGGGCTAACTTTCTTT. As protein: CAWSVLDRGLTFF. This chain links TRBV30 with TRBJ1-1; 10 nucleotides line up with TRBD1. V gave up 0 bases and J gave up 12 bases; unmatched junction bases: 7. The CDR3 extends over 13 amino acids. Germline V gene sequence: CDR1 GTSNPN, CDR2 SVGIG (reference sequence).

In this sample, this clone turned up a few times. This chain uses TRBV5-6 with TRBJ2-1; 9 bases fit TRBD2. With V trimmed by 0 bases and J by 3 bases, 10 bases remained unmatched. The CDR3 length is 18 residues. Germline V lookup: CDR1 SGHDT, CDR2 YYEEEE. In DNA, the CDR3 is TGTGCCAGCAGCTTGGAGGTTAGCGGGAGCGGATTCTACAATGAGCAGTTCTTC. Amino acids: CASSLEVSGSGFYNEQFF. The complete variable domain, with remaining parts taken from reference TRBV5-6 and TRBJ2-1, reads DAGVTQSPTHLIKTRGQQVTLRCSPKSGHDTVSWYQQALGQGPQFIFQYYEEEERQRGNFPDRFSGHQFPNYSSELNVNALLLGDSALYLCASSLEVSGSGFYNEQFFGPGTRLTVL.

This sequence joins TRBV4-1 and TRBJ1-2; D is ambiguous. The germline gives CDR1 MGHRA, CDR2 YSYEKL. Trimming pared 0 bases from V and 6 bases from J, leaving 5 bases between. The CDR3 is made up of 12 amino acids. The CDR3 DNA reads TGCGCCAGCAGCCAAGAACAGCATGGCTACACCTTC. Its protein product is CASSQEQHGYTF.

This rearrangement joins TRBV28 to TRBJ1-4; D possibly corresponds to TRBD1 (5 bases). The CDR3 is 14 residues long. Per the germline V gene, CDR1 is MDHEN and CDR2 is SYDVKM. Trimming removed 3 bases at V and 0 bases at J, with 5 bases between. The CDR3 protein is CASSLGPTNEKLFF. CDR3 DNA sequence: TGTGCCAGCAGTTTGGGGCCAACTAATGAAAAACTGTTTTTT.

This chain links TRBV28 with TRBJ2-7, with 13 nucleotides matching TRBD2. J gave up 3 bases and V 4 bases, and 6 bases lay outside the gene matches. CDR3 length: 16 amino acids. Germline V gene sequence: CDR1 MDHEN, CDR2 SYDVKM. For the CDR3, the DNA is TGTGCCAGCAGTTCAAGGACTAGCGGGAGACTCTACGAGCAGTACTTC. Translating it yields CASSSRTSGRLYEQYF.

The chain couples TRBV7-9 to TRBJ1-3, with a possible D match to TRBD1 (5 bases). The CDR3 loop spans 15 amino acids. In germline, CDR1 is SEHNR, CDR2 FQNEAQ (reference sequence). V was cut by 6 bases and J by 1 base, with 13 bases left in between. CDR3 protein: CASSPEGLSGNTIYF. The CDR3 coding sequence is TGTGCCAGCAGTCCGGAGGGGCTATCTGGAAACACCATATATTTT.

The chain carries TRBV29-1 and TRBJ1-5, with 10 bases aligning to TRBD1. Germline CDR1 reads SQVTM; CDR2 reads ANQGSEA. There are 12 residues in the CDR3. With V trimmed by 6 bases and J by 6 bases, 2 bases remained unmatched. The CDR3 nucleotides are TGCAGCGTGGGACAGGGGAGTCAGCCCCAGCATTTT. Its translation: CSVGQGSQPQHF.

The CDR3 DNA is TGTGCCAGCTCACAGGGGACAGGGGGCCGCGAAAAACTGTTTTTT. This translates into CASSQGTGGREKLFF. The chain recombines TRBV18 with TRBJ1-4, with 12 nucleotides matching TRBD1. CDR1 is KGHSH and CDR2 is LQKENI in the germline V gene. The CDR3 extends over 15 amino acids. J gave up 8 bases and V 4 bases, and 5 bases lay outside the gene matches.

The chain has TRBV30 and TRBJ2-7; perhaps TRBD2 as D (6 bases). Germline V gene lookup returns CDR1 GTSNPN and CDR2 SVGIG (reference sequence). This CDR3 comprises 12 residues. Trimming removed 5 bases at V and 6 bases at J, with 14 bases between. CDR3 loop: CAWAGSSREQYF. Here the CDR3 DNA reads TGTGCCTGGGCGGGGTCCTCCCGCGAGCAGTACTTC.

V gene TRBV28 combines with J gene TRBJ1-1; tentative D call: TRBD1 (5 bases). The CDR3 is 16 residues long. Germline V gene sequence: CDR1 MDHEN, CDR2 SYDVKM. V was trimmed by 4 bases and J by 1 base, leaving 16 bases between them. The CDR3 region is CASSYLIEQGNTEAFF. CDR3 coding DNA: TGTGCCAGCAGTTACTTAATAGAGCAGGGGAACACTGAAGCTTTCTTT.

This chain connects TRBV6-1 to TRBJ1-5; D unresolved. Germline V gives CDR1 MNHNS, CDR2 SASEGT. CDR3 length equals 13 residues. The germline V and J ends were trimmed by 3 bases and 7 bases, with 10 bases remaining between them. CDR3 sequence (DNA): TGTGCCAGCAGTGATCGCGGCGAACAGCCCCAGCATTTT. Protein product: CASSDRGEQPQHF.

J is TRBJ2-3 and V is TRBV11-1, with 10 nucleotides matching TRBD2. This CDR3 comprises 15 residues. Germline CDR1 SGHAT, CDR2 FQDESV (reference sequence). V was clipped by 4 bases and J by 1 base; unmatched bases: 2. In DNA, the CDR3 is TGTGCCAGCAGCTCAGGGACTAGCGGCACAGATACGCAGTATTTT. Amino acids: CASSSGTSGTDTQYF.

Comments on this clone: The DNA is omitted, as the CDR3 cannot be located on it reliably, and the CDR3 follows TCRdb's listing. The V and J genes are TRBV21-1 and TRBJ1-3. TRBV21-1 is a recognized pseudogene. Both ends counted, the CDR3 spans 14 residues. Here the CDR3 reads CASSKVGSGNTIYF.

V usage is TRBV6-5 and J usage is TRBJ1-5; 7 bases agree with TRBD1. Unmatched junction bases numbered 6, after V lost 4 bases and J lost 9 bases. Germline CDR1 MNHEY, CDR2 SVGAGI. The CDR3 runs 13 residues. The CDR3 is CASSSTGERPQHF. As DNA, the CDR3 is TGTGCCAGCAGTTCTACAGGGGAACGGCCCCAGCATTTT.

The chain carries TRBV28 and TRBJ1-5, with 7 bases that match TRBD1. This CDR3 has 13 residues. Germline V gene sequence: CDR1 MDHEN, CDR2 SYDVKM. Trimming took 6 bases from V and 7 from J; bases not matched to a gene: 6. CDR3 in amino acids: CASRDRVRQPQHF. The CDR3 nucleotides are TGTGCCAGCAGAGACAGGGTTCGCCAGCCCCAGCATTTT.

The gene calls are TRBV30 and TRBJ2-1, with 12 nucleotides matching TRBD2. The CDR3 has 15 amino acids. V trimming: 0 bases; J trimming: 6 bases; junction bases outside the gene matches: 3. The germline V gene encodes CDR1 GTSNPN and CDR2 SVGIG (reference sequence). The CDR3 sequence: CAWSVRTSGANEQFF. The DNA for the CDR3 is TGTGCCTGGAGTGTACGGACTAGCGGGGCCAATGAGCAGTTCTTC.

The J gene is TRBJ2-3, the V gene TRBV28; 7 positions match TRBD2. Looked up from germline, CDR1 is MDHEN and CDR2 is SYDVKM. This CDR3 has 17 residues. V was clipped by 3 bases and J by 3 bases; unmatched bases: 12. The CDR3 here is CASSFGGRREWTDTQYF. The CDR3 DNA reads TGTGCCAGCAGTTTCGGTGGGCGGCGGGAGTGGACAGATACGCAGTATTTT. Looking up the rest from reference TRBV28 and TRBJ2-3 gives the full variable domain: DVKVTQSSRYLVKRTGEKVFLECVQDMDHENMFWYRQDPGLGLRLIYFSYDVKMKEKGDIPEGYSVSREKKERFSLILESASTNQTSMYLCASSFGGRREWTDTQYFGPGTRLTVL.

The CDR3 sequence is CASSQSERLGNQPQHF. In DNA, the CDR3 is TGCGCCAGCAGTCAATCGGAACGACTAGGCAATCAGCCCCAGCATTTT. The chain joins TRBV23-1 to TRBJ1-5; D unclear. TRBV23-1 falls under the ORF class, with uncertain function. V was cut by 0 bases and J by 2 bases, with 11 bases left in between. This CDR3 is 16 amino acids long.

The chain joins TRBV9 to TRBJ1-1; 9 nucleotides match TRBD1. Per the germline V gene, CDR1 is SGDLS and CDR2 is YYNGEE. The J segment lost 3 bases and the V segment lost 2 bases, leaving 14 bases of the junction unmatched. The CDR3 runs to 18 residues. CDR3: CASSVTRDRVGKYTEAFF. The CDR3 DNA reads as TGTGCCAGCAGCGTTACCCGGGACAGGGTGGGGAAATACACTGAAGCTTTCTTT.

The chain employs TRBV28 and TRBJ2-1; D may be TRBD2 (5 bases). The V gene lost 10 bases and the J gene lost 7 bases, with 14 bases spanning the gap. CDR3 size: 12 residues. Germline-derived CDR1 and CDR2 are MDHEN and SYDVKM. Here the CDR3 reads CATRQPGNEQFF. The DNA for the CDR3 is TGTGCCACCCGGCAGCCGGGGAATGAGCAGTTCTTC.

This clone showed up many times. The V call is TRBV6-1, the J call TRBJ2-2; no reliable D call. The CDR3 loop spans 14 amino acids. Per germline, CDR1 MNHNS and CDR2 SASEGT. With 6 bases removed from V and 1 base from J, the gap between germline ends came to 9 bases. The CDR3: CASSKIVNTGELFF. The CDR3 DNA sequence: TGTGCCAGCAGCAAAATAGTGAACACCGGGGAGCTGTTTTTT.

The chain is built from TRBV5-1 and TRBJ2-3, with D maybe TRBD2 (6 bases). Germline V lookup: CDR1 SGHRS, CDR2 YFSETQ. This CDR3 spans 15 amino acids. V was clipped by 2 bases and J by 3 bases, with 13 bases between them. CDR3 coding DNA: TGCGCCAGCAGCTTCGGGGGAGCACGGACAGATACGCAGTATTTT. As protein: CASSFGGARTDTQYF.

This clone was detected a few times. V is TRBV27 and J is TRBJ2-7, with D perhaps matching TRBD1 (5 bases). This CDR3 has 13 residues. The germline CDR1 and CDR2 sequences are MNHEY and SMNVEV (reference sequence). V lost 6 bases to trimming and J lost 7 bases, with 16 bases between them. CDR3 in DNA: TGTGCCAGCAGAATAAGGGGTGGTGTGGAGCAGTACTTC. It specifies CASRIRGGVEQYF.

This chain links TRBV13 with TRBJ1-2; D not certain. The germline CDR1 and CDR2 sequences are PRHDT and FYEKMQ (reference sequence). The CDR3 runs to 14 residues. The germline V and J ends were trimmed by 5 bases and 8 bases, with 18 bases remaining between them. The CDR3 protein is CASSPRTEPGGYTF. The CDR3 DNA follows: TGTGCCAGCAGCCCAAGGACGGAGCCGGGGGGCTACACCTTC.

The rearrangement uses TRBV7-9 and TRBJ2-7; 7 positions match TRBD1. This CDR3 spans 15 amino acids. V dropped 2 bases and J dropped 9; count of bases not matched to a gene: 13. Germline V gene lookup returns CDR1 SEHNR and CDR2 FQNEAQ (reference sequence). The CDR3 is CASSLRAQGQPGQYF. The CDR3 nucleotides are TGTGCCAGCAGCTTAAGGGCTCAGGGACAGCCCGGGCAGTACTTC.

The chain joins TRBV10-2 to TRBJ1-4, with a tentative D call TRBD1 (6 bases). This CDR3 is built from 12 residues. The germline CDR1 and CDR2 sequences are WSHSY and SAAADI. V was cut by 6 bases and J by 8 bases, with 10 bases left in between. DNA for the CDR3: TGCGCCAGCAGACAGGGTGAGGAAAAACTGTTTTTT. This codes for CASRQGEEKLFF.

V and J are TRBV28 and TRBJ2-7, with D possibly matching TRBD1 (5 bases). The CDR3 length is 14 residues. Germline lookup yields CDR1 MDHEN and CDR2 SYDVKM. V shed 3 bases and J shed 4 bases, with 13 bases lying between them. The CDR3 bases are TGTGCCAGCAGTTTTTCGGCAGGGAAGTACGAGCAGTACTTC. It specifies CASSFSAGKYEQYF.